The entry that follows covers one TCR beta chain sequence. Its specificity is unknown. This entry is derived from a study of T cell repertoires in cytomegalovirus infection. Study at large: Indications came from public TCR beta signatures; they pointed to CMV infection and to a matching HLA type. The study's findings and limits: Ex vivo responses were dominated by HLA-C-restricted CMV-specific TCR beta clonotypes.

Germline loops: CDR1 ENHRY, CDR2 SYGVKD. The trim removed 6 bases at V and 1 base at J, leaving 0 bases unmatched. The CDR3 length is 14 residues. In TCRdb, the reads were re-called with MiXCR into one record per CDR3 protein. The data show 680,000 or so distinct CDR3 sequences, around a third seen once. This sequence was found in a human donor in good health (CMV status not recorded). Some clones in this sample may be carry-over from other donors' samples. V usage is TRBV10-3 and J usage is TRBJ2-6; TRBD1 aligns across 7 bases. Source: cultured PBMCs, taken from culture after CMV antigen stimulation. CDR3 in DNA: TGTGCCATCAGGGGACAGTCTGGGGCCAACGTCCTGACTTTC. The encoded protein is CAIRGQSGANVLTF.